This is a list of T cell receptor beta chains from one sample in a study of T cell repertoires in cytomegalovirus infection. MiXCR was run by TCRdb on the reads, yielding one entry per CDR3 protein. The sample lists almost 300,000 distinct CDR3 sequences, roughly 9.3% occurring once. The sequencing input was PBMCs. These receptors were collected from a human donor in good health (CMV status not recorded). Some clones in this sample may be carry-over from other donors' samples. Both conserved end residues are part of each CDR3. A D gene is named only where the DNA matches it firmly. Part of the rows lack a size; the others show once, few, many or a class for expanded clones.

clone_size j_call v_call d_call cdr3_aa cdr3_nt
NA TRBJ2-7 TRBV6-5 NA CASSYAQRSYEQYF TGTGCCAGCAGTTACGCTCAGCGATCCTACGAGCAGTACTTC
many TRBJ2-2 TRBV6-6 NA CASTMTGRSTGELFF TGTGCCAGCACCATGACAGGGAGGAGCACCGGGGAGCTGTTTTTT
many TRBJ1-5 TRBV20-1 NA CSAEGSFPNQPQHF TGCAGTGCAGAAGGGAGTTTCCCCAATCAGCCCCAGCATTTT
many TRBJ1-6 TRBV20-1 NA CSAREAGANSPLHF TGCAGTGCTAGAGAGGCCGGGGCTAATTCACCCCTCCACTTT
many TRBJ1-2 TRBV14 TRBD1 CASSPFGGGRYGYTF TGTGCCAGCAGCCCCTTTGGAGGGGGCCGGTATGGCTACACCTTC
many TRBJ2-3 TRBV10-3 TRBD2 CAISPLASGVSTDTQYF TGTGCCATCAGCCCGCTTGCTAGCGGGGTCAGCACAGATACGCAGTATTTT
many TRBJ1-5 TRBV28 NA CASSTGNNQPQHF TGTGCCAGCAGTACAGGAAACAATCAGCCCCAGCATTTT
few TRBJ1-2 TRBV6-4 NA CASSARGGRSDGYTF TGTGCCAGCAGTGCAAGGGGAGGGAGGTCCGATGGCTACACCTTC
many TRBJ2-1 TRBV27 NA CASSFHGGAINEQFF TGTGCCAGCAGTTTCCACGGGGGCGCGATCAATGAGCAGTTCTTC
many TRBJ2-6 TRBV7-2 NA CASSAAAGSGANVLTF TGTGCCAGCAGCGCCGCGGCCGGCTCTGGGGCCAACGTCCTGACTTTC
many TRBJ2-3 TRBV3-1 NA CASSQAVGGTQYF TGTGCCAGCAGCCAAGCTGTGGGAGGTACGCAGTATTTT
few TRBJ1-2 TRBV5-1 NA CASSGGEYGYTF TGCGCCAGCTCAGGAGGGGAGTACGGCTACACCTTC
many TRBJ1-6 TRBV5-5 TRBD1 CASLTGDVLDSPLHF TGTGCCAGCTTGACAGGGGATGTTTTGGATTCACCCCTCCACTTT
medium-sized TRBJ2-1 TRBV12-3/TRBV12-4 TRBD1 CASSSDRGQEQFF TGTGCCAGCAGTTCGGACAGGGGTCAGGAGCAGTTCTTC
many TRBJ2-4 TRBV20-1 NA CSATPTGPSLSKNIQYF TGCAGTGCTACCCCTACGGGCCCCTCTCTATCCAAAAACATTCAGTACTTC
NA TRBJ1-1 TRBV3-1 NA CASRKQGSSTEAFF TGTGCCAGCAGAAAACAAGGGTCCAGCACTGAAGCTTTCTTT
many TRBJ1-2 TRBV29-1 TRBD1 CSVIGGSQTYGYTF TGCAGCGTTATAGGGGGCAGCCAGACCTATGGCTACACCTTC
many TRBJ1-2 TRBV7-2 TRBD1 CASSSPTGDPYGYTF TGTGCCAGCAGCTCTCCGACAGGGGACCCCTATGGCTACACCTTC
many TRBJ2-6 TRBV12-3/TRBV12-4 NA CASSFENSGANVLTF TGTGCCAGCAGTTTCGAGAACTCTGGGGCCAACGTCCTGACTTTC
many TRBJ2-6 TRBV7-9 NA CASSPTFTGANVLTF TGTGCCAGCAGCCCCACCTTCACTGGGGCCAACGTCCTGACTTTC
many TRBJ2-2 TRBV7-2 NA CASSLGQPNTGELFF TGTGCCAGCAGCTTAGGGCAGCCGAACACCGGGGAGCTGTTTTTT
few TRBJ2-7 TRBV10-3 TRBD1 CAIRAGTVSYEQYF TGTGCCATCAGAGCCGGGACAGTCTCCTACGAGCAGTACTTC
NA TRBJ2-2 TRBV5-1 NA CASRTAGELFF TGCGCCAGCCGAACGGCCGGGGAGCTGTTTTTT
many TRBJ1-3 TRBV29-1 TRBD1 CSVDAGDRGNTIYF TGCAGCGTTGATGCCGGGGACAGAGGAAACACCATATATTTT
few TRBJ2-2 TRBV20-1 NA CSASLRNPSRELFF TGCAGTGCTAGCCTCCGAAACCCCTCCCGGGAGCTGTTTTTT
few TRBJ1-6 TRBV5-1 NA CASSLEGRADSPLHF TGCGCCAGCAGCTTGGAAGGTAGGGCTGATTCACCCCTCCACTTT
many TRBJ1-1 TRBV19 NA CASLPRGPTMGTEAFF TGTGCCAGCCTCCCGCGGGGTCCAACGATGGGTACTGAAGCTTTCTTT
many TRBJ2-3 TRBV7-3 TRBD1 CASSFLGTGSTDTQYF TGTGCCAGCAGCTTCCTCGGGACAGGTAGCACAGATACGCAGTATTTT
many TRBJ2-1 TRBV14 NA CASSQRLLPGYNEQFF TGTGCCAGCAGCCAGAGACTCCTCCCGGGTTACAATGAGCAGTTCTTC
many TRBJ1-1 TRBV15 NA CATSRGGGYTEAFF TGTGCCACCAGCCGAGGTGGGGGGTACACTGAAGCTTTCTTT
few TRBJ2-2 TRBV20-1 TRBD2 CSARLAGGRNTGELFF TGCAGTGCTCGACTAGCGGGGGGCCGGAACACCGGGGAGCTGTTTTTT
many TRBJ1-6 TRBV6-2/TRBV6-3 TRBD1 CASSRTGPAGPLHF TGTGCCAGCAGTCGGACAGGACCGGCTGGACCCCTCCACTTT
NA TRBJ1-6 TRBV20-1 NA CSARDARGNSPLHF TGCAGTGCTAGAGATGCGCGGGGGAATTCACCCCTCCACTTT
NA TRBJ1-4 TRBV15 TRBD1 CATSRDRVNEKLFF TGTGCCACCAGCAGGGACAGGGTCAATGAAAAACTGTTTTTT
many TRBJ1-5 TRBV28 NA CASMRGAYQPQHF TGTGCCAGCATGCGCGGAGCTTACCAGCCCCAGCATTTT
many TRBJ1-1 TRBV28 NA CASSLNGNEAFF TGTGCCAGCAGTTTAAATGGGAATGAAGCTTTCTTT
many TRBJ2-6 TRBV7-8 NA CASSLLGGANVLTF TGTGCCAGCAGCTTACTGGGTGGGGCCAACGTCCTGACTTTC
few TRBJ1-5 TRBV13 NA CASSRRAGRDQPQHF TGTGCCAGCAGCAGAAGGGCGGGCAGGGACCAGCCCCAGCATTTT
many TRBJ2-1 TRBV7-2 NA CASSLAIRGEQFF TGTGCCAGCAGCTTAGCGATCAGAGGTGAGCAGTTCTTC
many TRBJ1-2 TRBV6-2/TRBV6-3 NA CASSYSPPRGRDYGYTF TGTGCCAGCAGTTACTCCCCCCCCAGGGGACGGGACTATGGCTACACCTTC
many TRBJ2-3 TRBV6-6 TRBD2 CASSLSAGPTQYF TGTGCCAGCAGTCTCTCAGCGGGACCTACGCAGTATTTT
many TRBJ2-7 TRBV7-8 TRBD1 CASSLTGTGGSQYF TGTGCCAGCAGCTTAACTGGGACAGGGGGTTCGCAGTACTTC
many TRBJ2-1 TRBV5-1 NA CASSLTSSLDEQFF TGCGCCAGCAGCTTGACTAGCTCGCTTGATGAGCAGTTCTTC
NA TRBJ2-1 TRBV20-1 TRBD2 CSARVTRLAGGYNEQFF TGCAGTGCTAGAGTTACGAGGCTAGCGGGGGGGTACAATGAGCAGTTCTTC
many TRBJ2-7 TRBV7-2 TRBD2 CASRAGLAGVYEQYF TGTGCCAGCAGAGCCGGACTAGCGGGGGTCTACGAGCAGTACTTC
many TRBJ1-5 TRBV28 NA CASTRHVYQPQHF TGTGCCAGCACTAGACACGTTTATCAGCCCCAGCATTTT
many TRBJ2-1 TRBV28 TRBD1 CASNSGQVTYNEQFF TGTGCCAGCAACTCTGGACAGGTCACCTACAATGAGCAGTTCTTC
many TRBJ2-3 TRBV7-9 NA CASSSVYSTDTQYF TGTGCCAGCAGCTCAGTTTACAGCACAGATACGCAGTATTTT
NA TRBJ2-7 TRBV2 NA CASVRDGVYEQYF TGTGCCAGCGTCCGGGACGGTGTTTACGAGCAGTACTTC
NA TRBJ2-7 TRBV6-5 NA CASSYSAGAYEQYF TGTGCCAGCAGTTACTCGGCAGGGGCCTACGAGCAGTACTTC
many TRBJ2-5 TRBV7-2 NA CASRMTSLETQYF TGTGCCAGCAGGATGACTAGTTTGGAGACCCAGTACTTC
NA TRBJ1-5 TRBV18 NA CASSLAGAGSNQPQHF TGTGCCAGCTCACTCGCGGGGGCAGGAAGCAATCAGCCCCAGCATTTT
many TRBJ1-2 TRBV6-5 NA CASSYSSVYGYTF TGTGCCAGCAGTTACTCCTCCGTCTATGGCTACACCTTC
NA TRBJ1-5 TRBV20-1 NA CSARWWTVTANQPQHF TGCAGTGCTAGATGGTGGACAGTGACTGCCAATCAGCCCCAGCATTTT
many TRBJ2-3 TRBV4-1 NA CASSQPLGGSTDTQYF TGCGCCAGCAGCCAACCCCTCGGCGGGAGCACAGATACGCAGTATTTT
many TRBJ1-4 TRBV5-1 NA CASSLVGQTNEKLFF TGCGCCAGCAGCTTGGTTGGACAGACTAATGAAAAACTGTTTTTT
NA TRBJ2-3 TRBV6-5 NA CASSTAGSTDTQYF TGTGCCAGCAGCACAGCGGGTAGCACAGATACGCAGTATTTT
many TRBJ1-2 TRBV5-5 NA CASSLSGGELNYGYTF TGTGCCAGCAGCCTGAGTGGGGGAGAGTTAAACTATGGCTACACCTTC
many TRBJ2-7 TRBV20-1 NA CSACPTVSYEQYF TGCAGTGCTTGCCCGACGGTCTCCTACGAGCAGTACTTC